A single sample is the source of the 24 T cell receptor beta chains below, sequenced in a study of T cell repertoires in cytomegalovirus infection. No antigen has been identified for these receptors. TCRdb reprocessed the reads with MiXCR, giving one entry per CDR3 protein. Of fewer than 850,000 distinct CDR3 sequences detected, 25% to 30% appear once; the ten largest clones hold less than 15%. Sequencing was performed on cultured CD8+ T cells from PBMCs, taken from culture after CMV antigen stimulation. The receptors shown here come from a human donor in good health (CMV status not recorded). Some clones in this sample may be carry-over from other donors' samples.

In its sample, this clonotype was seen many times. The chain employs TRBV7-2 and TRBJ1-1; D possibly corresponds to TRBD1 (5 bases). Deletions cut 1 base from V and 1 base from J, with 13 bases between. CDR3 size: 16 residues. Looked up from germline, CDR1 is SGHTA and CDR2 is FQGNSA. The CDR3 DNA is TGTGCCAGCAGCTTAGTGGATGACAGCCCGAACACTGAAGCTTTCTTT. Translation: CASSLVDDSPNTEAFF.

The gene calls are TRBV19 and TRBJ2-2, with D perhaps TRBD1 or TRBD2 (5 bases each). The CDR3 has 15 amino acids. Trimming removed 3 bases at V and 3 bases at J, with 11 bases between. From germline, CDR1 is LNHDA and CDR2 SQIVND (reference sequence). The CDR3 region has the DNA TGTGCCAGTAGTATGGGGGAGTATGACACCGGGGAGCTGTTTTTT. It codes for CASSMGEYDTGELFF.

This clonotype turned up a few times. CDR3 nucleotides: TGTGCCAGCAGTTACTTCGACAGGCATGGGACCCAGTACTTC. Its protein is CASSYFDRHGTQYF. The rearrangement links TRBV6-5 to TRBJ2-5, with D possibly being TRBD1 (6 bases). CDR3 length: 14 amino acids. CDR1 is MNHEY and CDR2 is SVGAGI in the germline V gene. Trimming pared 1 base from V and 7 bases from J, leaving 13 bases between.

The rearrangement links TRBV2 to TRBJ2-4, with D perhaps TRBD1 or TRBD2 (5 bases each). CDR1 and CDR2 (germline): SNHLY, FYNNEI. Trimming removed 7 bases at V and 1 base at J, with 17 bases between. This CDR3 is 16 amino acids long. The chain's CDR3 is CASTRGAELAKNIQYF. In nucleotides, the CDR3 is TGTGCCAGCACACGAGGGGCTGAACTGGCCAAAAACATTCAGTACTTC. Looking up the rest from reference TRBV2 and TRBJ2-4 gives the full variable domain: EPEVTQTPSHQVTQMGQEVILRCVPISNHLYFYWYRQILGQKVEFLVSFYNNEISEKSEIFDDQFSVERPDGSNFTLKIRSTKLEDSAMYFCASTRGAELAKNIQYFGAGTRLSVL.

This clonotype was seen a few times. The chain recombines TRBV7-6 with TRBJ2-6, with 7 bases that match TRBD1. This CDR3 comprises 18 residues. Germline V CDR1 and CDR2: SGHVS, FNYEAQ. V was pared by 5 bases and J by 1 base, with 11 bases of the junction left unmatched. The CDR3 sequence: CASSPRTGPISGANVLTF. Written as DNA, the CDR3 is TGTGCCAGCAGCCCCCGGACAGGACCGATTTCTGGGGCCAACGTCCTGACTTTC.

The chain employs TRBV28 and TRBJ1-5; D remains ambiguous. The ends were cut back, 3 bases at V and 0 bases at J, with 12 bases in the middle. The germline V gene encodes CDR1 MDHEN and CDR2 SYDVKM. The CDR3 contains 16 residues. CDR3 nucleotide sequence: TGTGCCAGCAGTTTTCTGGGGTCATATAGCAATCAGCCCCAGCATTTT. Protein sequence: CASSFLGSYSNQPQHF.

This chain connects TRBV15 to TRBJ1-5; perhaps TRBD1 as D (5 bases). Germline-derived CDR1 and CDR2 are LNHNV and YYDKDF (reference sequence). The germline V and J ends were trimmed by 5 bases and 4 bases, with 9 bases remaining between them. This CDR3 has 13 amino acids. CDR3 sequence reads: CATSGARNQPQHF. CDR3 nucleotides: TGTGCCACCAGCGGGGCGAGGAATCAGCCCCAGCATTTT.

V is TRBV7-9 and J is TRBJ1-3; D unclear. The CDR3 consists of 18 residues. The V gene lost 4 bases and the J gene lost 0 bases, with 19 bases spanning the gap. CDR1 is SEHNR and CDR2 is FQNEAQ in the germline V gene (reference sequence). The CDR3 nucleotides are TGTGCCAGCAGCTCCAACGCTGGGATCCATCCCTCTGGAAACACCATATATTTT. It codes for CASSSNAGIHPSGNTIYF.

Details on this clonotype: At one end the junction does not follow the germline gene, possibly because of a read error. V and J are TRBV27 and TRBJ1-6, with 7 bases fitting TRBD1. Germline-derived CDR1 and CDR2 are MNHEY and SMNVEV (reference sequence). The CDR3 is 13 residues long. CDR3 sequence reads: CASSPGTVSLLHF. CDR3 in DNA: TGTGCCAGCAGTCCTGGGACAGTTTCACTCCTCCACTTT.

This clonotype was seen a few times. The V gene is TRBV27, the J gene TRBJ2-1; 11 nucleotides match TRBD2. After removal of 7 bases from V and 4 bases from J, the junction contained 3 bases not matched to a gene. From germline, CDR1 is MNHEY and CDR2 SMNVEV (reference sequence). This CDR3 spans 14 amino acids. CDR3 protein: CASMTSGEYNEQFF. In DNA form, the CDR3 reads TGTGCCAGCATGACTAGCGGGGAGTACAATGAGCAGTTCTTC.

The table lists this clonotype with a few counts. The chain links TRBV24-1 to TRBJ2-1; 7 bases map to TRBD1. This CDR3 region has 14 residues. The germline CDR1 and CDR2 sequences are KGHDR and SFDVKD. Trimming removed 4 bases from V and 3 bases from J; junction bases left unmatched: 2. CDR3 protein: CATSDGQDYNEQFF. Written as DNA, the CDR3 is TGTGCCACCAGTGACGGACAGGACTACAATGAGCAGTTCTTC.

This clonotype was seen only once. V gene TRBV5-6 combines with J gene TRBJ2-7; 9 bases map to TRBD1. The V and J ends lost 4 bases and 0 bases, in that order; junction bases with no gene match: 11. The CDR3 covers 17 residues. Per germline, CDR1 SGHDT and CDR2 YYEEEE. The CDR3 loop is CASSPTSGTGFSYEQYV. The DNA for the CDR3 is TGTGCCAGCAGCCCGACCTCCGGGACAGGGTTCTCCTACGAGCAGTACGTC.

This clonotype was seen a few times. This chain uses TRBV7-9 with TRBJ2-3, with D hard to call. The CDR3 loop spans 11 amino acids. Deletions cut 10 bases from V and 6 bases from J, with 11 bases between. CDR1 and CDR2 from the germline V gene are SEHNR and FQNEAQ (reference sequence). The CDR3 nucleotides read TGTGCCACCCCCTTCAAGGATACGCAGTATTTT. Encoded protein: CATPFKDTQYF.

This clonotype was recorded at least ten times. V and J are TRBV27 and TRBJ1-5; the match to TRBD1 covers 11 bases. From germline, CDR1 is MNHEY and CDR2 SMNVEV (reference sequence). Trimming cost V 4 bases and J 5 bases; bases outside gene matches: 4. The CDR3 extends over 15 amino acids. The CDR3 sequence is CASSWTGGVHQPQHF. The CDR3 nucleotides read TGTGCCAGCAGTTGGACAGGGGGCGTCCATCAGCCCCAGCATTTT.

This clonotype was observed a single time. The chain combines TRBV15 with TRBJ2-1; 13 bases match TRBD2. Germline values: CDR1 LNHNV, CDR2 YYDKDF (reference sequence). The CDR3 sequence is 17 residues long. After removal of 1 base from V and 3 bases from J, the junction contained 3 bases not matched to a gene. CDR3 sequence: CATSRGTSGGDYNEQFF. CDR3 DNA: TGTGCCACCAGCAGAGGTACTAGCGGGGGGGACTACAATGAGCAGTTCTTC. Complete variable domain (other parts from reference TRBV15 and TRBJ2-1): DAMVIQNPRYQVTQFGKPVTLSCSQTLNHNVMYWYQQKSSQAPKLLFHYYDKDFNNEADTPDNFQSRRPNTSFCFLDIRSPGLGDTAMYLCATSRGTSGGDYNEQFFGPGTRLTVL.

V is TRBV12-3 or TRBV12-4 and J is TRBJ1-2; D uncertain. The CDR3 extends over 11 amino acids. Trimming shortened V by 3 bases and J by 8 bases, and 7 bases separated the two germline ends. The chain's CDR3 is CASSFSSGYTF. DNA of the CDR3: TGTGCCAGCAGTTTTAGCTCCGGCTACACCTTC.

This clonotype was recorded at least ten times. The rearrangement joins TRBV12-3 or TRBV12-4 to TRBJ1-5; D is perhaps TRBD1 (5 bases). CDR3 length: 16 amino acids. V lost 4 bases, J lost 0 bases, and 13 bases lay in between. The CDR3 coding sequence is TGTGCCAGCAGTTCCCAGGACACGAATAGCAATCAGCCCCAGCATTTT. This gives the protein CASSSQDTNSNQPQHF.

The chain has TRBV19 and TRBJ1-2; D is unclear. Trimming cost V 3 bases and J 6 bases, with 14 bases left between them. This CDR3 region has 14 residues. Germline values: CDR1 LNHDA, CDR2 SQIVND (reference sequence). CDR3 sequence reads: CASSIETPWDGYTF. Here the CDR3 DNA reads TGTGCCAGTAGTATCGAGACACCCTGGGATGGCTACACCTTC.

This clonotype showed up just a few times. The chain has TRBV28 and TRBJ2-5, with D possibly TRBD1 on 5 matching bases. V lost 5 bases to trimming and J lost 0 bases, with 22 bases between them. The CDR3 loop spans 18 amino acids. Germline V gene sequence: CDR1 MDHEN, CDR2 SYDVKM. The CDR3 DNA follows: TGTGCCAGCAGTCGGTATATTGCGGACATTTTGTACCAAGAGACCCAGTACTTC. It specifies CASSRYIADILYQETQYF. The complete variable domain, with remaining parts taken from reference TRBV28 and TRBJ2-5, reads DVKVTQSSRYLVKRTGEKVFLECVQDMDHENMFWYRQDPGLGLRLIYFSYDVKMKEKGDIPEGYSVSREKKERFSLILESASTNQTSMYLCASSRYIADILYQETQYFGPGTRLLVL.

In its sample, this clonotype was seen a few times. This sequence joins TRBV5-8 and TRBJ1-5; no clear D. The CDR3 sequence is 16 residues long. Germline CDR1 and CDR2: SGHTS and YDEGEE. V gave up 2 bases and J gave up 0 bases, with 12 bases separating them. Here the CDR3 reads CASSFHTYSSNQPQHF. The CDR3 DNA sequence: TGTGCCAGCAGCTTCCACACTTACAGTAGCAATCAGCCCCAGCATTTT.

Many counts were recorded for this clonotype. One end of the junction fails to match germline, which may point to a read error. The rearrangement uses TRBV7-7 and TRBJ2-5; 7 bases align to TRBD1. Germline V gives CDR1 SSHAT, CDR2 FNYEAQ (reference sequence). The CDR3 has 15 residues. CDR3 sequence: CASSLGLTGLETQYF. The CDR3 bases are TGTGCTAGCAGCTTAGGGCTGACAGGGTTGGAGACCCAGTACTTC.

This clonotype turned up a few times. The CDR3 sequence: CASSLGRVLDNEQFF. CDR3 sequence (DNA): TGTGCCAGCAGCTTAGGGCGAGTGTTGGACAATGAGCAGTTCTTC. V gene TRBV11-2 combines with J gene TRBJ2-1, with unresolved D. CDR3 size: 15 residues. V lost 1 base and J lost 5, with 12 bases in between. CDR1 is SGHAT, CDR2 FQNNGV, per germline.

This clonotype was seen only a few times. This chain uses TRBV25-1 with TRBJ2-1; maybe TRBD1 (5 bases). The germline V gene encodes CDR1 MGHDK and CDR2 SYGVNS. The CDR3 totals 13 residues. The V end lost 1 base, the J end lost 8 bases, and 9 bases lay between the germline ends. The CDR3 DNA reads TGTGCCAGCAGTGAATCAAGGGGTCATGAGCAGTTCTTC. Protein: CASSESRGHEQFF.

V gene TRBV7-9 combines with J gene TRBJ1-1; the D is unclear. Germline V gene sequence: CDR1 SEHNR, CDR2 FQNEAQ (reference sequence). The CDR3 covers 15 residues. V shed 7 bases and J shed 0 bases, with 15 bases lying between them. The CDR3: CASIFKGAMNTEAFF. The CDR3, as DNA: TGTGCCAGCATATTCAAAGGAGCAATGAACACTGAAGCTTTCTTT.